This TCR beta chain was identified during a study of shared clonotypes between healthy human individuals. Across the study: CD4 naive cells filled three plates per donor, CD4 memory three, CD8 naive two and CD8 memory one. Study conclusions and caveats: Between four donors, naive CD4 clonotypes were shared at a level of around 4.9%. Sampling was confined to blood; repertoires within tissues likely differ.

A word on this clone: Its antigen is unidentified.

From CD4+ cells came CD45RA+ naive and CD45RA-negative memory subsets. This CDR3 spans 8 amino acids. Germline lookup yields CDR1 LNHDA and CDR2 SQIVND (reference sequence). The protocol was immunoSEQ multiplex PCR, while the TCRdb copy is restricted to in-frame clones and leaves out a portion. The sample gives under 1,900,000 clones, approximately 98.5% of which show up once; about 0.35% is in the top ten. The material sequenced was naive CD4+ T cells sorted from blood. Stated subset: CD45RA+ positively selected. This sequence originates from a man aged 30 to 45 in good health. The chain has TRBV19 and TRBJ2-5; D is unresolved. The CDR3 sequence: CAEETQYF. In DNA form, the CDR3 reads TGTGCGGAGGAGACCCAGTACTTC.